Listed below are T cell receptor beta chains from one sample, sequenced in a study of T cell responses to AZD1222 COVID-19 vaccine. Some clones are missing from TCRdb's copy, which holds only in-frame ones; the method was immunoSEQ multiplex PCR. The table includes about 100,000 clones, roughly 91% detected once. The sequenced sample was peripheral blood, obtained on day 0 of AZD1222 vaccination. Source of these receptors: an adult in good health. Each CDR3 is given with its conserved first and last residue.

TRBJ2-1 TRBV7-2 CASSLGGLAGPNNEQFF
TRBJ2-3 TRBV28 CASSLTSAASTDTQYF
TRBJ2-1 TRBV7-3 CASRCSSPSCGNEQFF
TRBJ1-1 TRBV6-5 CASSTGWATEAFF
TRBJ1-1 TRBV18 CASSPTWGEMNTEAFF
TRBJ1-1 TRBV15 CATSSGLNTEAFF
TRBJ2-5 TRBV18 CASSLGIAGGSTQYF
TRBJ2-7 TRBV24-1 CAAYTAENYEQYF
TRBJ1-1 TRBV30 CAWSVLTGAEAFF
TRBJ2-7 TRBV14 CASSPNYSYEQYF
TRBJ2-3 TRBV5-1 CASSSGESTDTQYF
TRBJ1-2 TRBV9 CASSGQGASYGYTF
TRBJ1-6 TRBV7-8 CASSDRTGDSPLHF
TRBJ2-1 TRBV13 CASSLGQAGGYYNEQFF
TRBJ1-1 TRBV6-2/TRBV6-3 CASSFDRGGMNTEAFF
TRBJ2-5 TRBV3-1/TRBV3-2 CASSPGLAGEVETQYF
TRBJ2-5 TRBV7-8 CASSSIAGQETQYF